These 25 T cell receptor beta chains were all obtained from the same sample, sequenced in a study of cytotoxic CD8 clonotypes in ibrutinib-treated CLL. Clones were sequenced by immunoSEQ multiplex PCR, and TCRdb holds only the in-frame ones, with some missing. The repertoire includes more than 200,000 clones, 70% of them detected once, and approximately 15% sits in the top ten. The sample in question was PBMCs, obtained after 24 months of ibrutinib treatment. The receptors here all came from a human donor with chronic lymphocytic leukemia.

This clone was seen only a few times. V is TRBV6-6 and J is TRBJ2-7; a possible D gene is TRBD2 (6 bases). From germline, CDR1 is MNHNY and CDR2 SVGAGI (reference sequence). This CDR3 comprises 12 residues. The V and J ends lost 5 bases and 3 bases respectively, with 8 bases between them. In nucleotides, the CDR3 is TGTGCCAGCAGTCGGCGGGACTACGAGCAGTACTTC. It translates to CASSRRDYEQYF.

The V and J genes are TRBV5-1 and TRBJ2-7; TRBD2 agrees at 11 bases. Looked up from germline, CDR1 is SGHRS and CDR2 is YFSETQ. This CDR3 has 15 residues. Losses at the gene ends were 0 bases for V and 4 bases for J; bases not matched to a gene: 3. In DNA form, the CDR3 reads TGCGCCAGCAGCTTGGCACTAGCGGGAGTATACGAGCAGTACTTC. Protein: CASSLALAGVYEQYF.

V is TRBV9 and J is TRBJ2-3; 12 bases fit TRBD2. Germline V gene lookup returns CDR1 SGDLS and CDR2 YYNGEE. Losses at the gene ends were 4 bases for V and 6 bases for J; bases not matched to a gene: 9. CDR3 length: 16 residues. The CDR3 here is CASSLSSGRAEDTQYF. The CDR3 DNA follows: TGTGCCAGCAGCCTCTCTAGCGGGAGGGCCGAGGATACGCAGTATTTT.

The J gene is TRBJ2-2, the V gene TRBV7-2; D unclear. Germline CDR1 is SGHTA and CDR2 is FQGNSA. The CDR3 covers 12 residues. The V and J ends lost 5 bases and 6 bases respectively, with 7 bases between them. The DNA for the CDR3 is TGTGCCAGCAGCAGGGCTGCCGGGGAGCTGTTTTTT. The encoded protein is CASSRAAGELFF.

This sequence joins TRBV10-1 and TRBJ2-7; D not certain. The germline CDR1 and CDR2 sequences are WNHNN and SYGVQD (reference sequence). Trimming stripped 6 bases from V and 3 bases from J, with 12 bases between. This CDR3 comprises 13 residues. In DNA form, the CDR3 reads TGCGCCAGCAGCCCAGCGTTGCTCTACGAGCAGTACTTC. The encoded protein is CASSPALLYEQYF.

The chain carries TRBV6-5 and TRBJ2-2; 7 bases agree with TRBD1. Germline-derived CDR1 and CDR2 are MNHEY and SVGAGI. The CDR3 totals 14 residues. Unmatched junction bases numbered 4, after V lost 0 bases and J lost 9 bases. In DNA form, the CDR3 reads TGTGCCAGCAGTTACTCGACAGGGCACCGGGAGCTGTTTTTT. Translating gives CASSYSTGHRELFF.

The sample holds a few counts of this clone. The chain has TRBV4-2 and TRBJ1-2, with D hard to call. The germline CDR1 and CDR2 sequences are LGHNA and YNFKEQ. The CDR3 is made up of 17 amino acids. The V end lost 0 bases, the J end lost 0 bases, and 14 bases lay between the germline ends. CDR3 bases: TGTGCCAGCAGCCAAGATGACAACTTCCCAGCTAACTATGGCTACACCTTC. It translates to CASSQDDNFPANYGYTF.

This chain connects TRBV5-8 to TRBJ1-4; 7 bases agree with TRBD1. The germline V gene encodes CDR1 SGHTS and CDR2 YDEGEE. The V gene end was trimmed by 4 bases and the J gene end by 5 bases; junction bases not matched to a gene: 8. The CDR3 runs 15 residues. In DNA form, the CDR3 reads TGTGCCAGCAGCCCCGGACAGGATTCAAATGAAAAACTGTTTTTT. Translating gives CASSPGQDSNEKLFF.

This chain links TRBV6-6 with TRBJ2-7, with TRBD1 matching 7 bases. Per the germline V gene, CDR1 is MNHNY and CDR2 is SVGAGI (reference sequence). The length of the CDR3 is 15 residues. Losses at the gene ends were 4 bases for V and 2 bases for J; bases not matched to a gene: 8. CDR3 amino acids: CASSSRQGTTYEQYF. In nucleotides, the CDR3 is TGTGCCAGCAGTTCTAGACAGGGTACCACCTACGAGCAGTACTTC.

The chain carries TRBV7-2 and TRBJ2-7, with 8 bases lining up with TRBD2. J was trimmed by 5 bases and V by 1 base; bases with no gene match: 7. The CDR3 sequence is 15 residues long. Germline CDR1 and CDR2: SGHTA and FQGNSA. CDR3 loop: CASSLVAGWWDEQYF. CDR3 DNA sequence: TGTGCCAGCAGCTTAGTAGCGGGGTGGTGGGACGAGCAGTACTTC.

This chain connects TRBV5-1 to TRBJ1-3, with a possible D match to TRBD1 (5 bases). Trimming pared 5 bases from V and 2 bases from J, leaving 11 bases between. The CDR3 extends over 14 amino acids. Per germline, CDR1 SGHRS and CDR2 YFSETQ. The CDR3 loop reads CASSSRVPGNTIYF. The CDR3 region has the DNA TGCGCCAGCAGTTCCAGGGTTCCTGGAAACACCATATATTTT.

With respect to this clone: A junction end diverges from the germline sequence, so it may reflect a read error. The rearrangement links TRBV27 to TRBJ2-3; possibly TRBD1 or TRBD2 for D (5 bases each). The CDR3 is 13 residues long. Germline loops: CDR1 MNHEY, CDR2 SMNVEV (reference sequence). As DNA, the CDR3 is TGTGCCAGCAGTTTAGCCCCCGGGACCGCAACTAATTTT. The encoded protein is CASSLAPGTATNF.

The rearrangement uses TRBV30 and TRBJ2-7; a possible D gene is TRBD1 (6 bases). CDR3 size: 13 residues. V was clipped by 3 bases and J by 2 bases, with 11 bases between them. Germline V gene lookup returns CDR1 GTSNPN and CDR2 SVGIG (reference sequence). Written as DNA, the CDR3 is TGTGCCTGGAGGCCAGGGGCTACCTACGAGCAGTACTTC. Encoded protein: CAWRPGATYEQYF.

On this clone: This specimen includes other DNA sequences encoding the same CDR3. The rearrangement links TRBV29-1 to TRBJ1-2; no firm D call. In germline, CDR1 is SQVTM, CDR2 ANQGSEA. This CDR3 contains 11 residues. V was cut by 0 bases and J by 2 bases, with 1 base left in between. CDR3 loop: CSVEENYGYTF. The CDR3 nucleotides read TGCAGCGTTGAAGAAAACTATGGCTACACCTTC.

The rearrangement links TRBV9 to TRBJ2-7; D could derive from TRBD1 or TRBD2 (6 bases each). Trimming cost V 4 bases and J 5 bases, with 19 bases left between them. This CDR3 spans 15 amino acids. Per germline, CDR1 SGDLS and CDR2 YYNGEE. The CDR3 nucleotides are TGTGCCAGCAGCCCTCTGAACGGGGGCGAGGACGAGCAGTACTTC. Its protein is CASSPLNGGEDEQYF. The full variable domain, completed using reference TRBV9 and TRBJ2-7, is DSGVTQTPKHLITATGQRVTLRCSPRSGDLSVYWYQQSLDQGLQFLIQYYNGEERAKGNILERFSAQQFPDLHSELNLSSLELGDSALYFCASSPLNGGEDEQYFGPGTRLTVT.

In regard to this clone: At one end the junction does not follow the germline gene, possibly because of a read error. The chain combines TRBV5-6 with TRBJ2-1; 11 bases are a match to TRBD1. Germline assignment: CDR1 SGHDT and CDR2 YYEEEE. This CDR3 has 11 residues. CDR3 in DNA: TGTGCCAGCAGCGGGCCGGGACAGGGGGTCTTC. Its translation: CASSGPGQGVF.

The gene calls are TRBV27 and TRBJ2-7; D might be TRBD2 (5 bases). There are 14 residues in the CDR3. V dropped 4 bases and J dropped 2 bases, with 12 bases sitting between them. The germline CDR1 and CDR2 sequences are MNHEY and SMNVEV (reference sequence). CDR3 coding DNA: TGTGCCAGCAGTTCGGGAAGCAGAGCCTACGAGCAGTACTTC. Translated: CASSSGSRAYEQYF.

On this clone: The sample has other DNA sequences that encode this CDR3 too. The genes are TRBV6-5 and TRBJ1-1; no definite D call. Trimming took 0 bases from V and 0 from J, leaving 8 bases between them. Germline CDR1 MNHEY, CDR2 SVGAGI. This CDR3 region has 15 residues. CDR3: CASSYSKTLNTEAFF. Written as DNA, the CDR3 is TGTGCCAGCAGTTACTCGAAGACTTTGAACACTGAAGCTTTCTTT.

The chain is built from TRBV7-9 and TRBJ1-3; D remains ambiguous. CDR1 and CDR2 (germline): SEHNR, FQNEAQ (reference sequence). Trimming shortened V by 5 bases and J by 0 bases, and 14 bases separated the two germline ends. CDR3 length equals 16 residues. Written as DNA, the CDR3 is TGTGCCAGCAGCCAACAAAGACTACTCTCTGGAAACACCATATATTTT. Its protein is CASSQQRLLSGNTIYF. The full variable domain, rest sourced from reference TRBV7-9 and TRBJ1-3, is DTGVSQNPRHKITKRGQNVTFRCDPISEHNRLYWYRQTLGQGPEFLTYFQNEAQLEKSRLLSDRFSAERPKGSFSTLEIQRTEQGDSAMYLCASSQQRLLSGNTIYFGEGSWLTVV.

The gene calls are TRBV5-1 and TRBJ2-3; D gene uncertain. The V gene's germline CDR1 is SGHRS and CDR2 YFSETQ. This CDR3 region has 14 residues. V lost 5 bases and J 0 bases, leaving 10 bases between the germline ends. The CDR3 nucleotides read TGCGCCAGCAGTTTCGGACGGAGCACAGATACGCAGTATTTT. It codes for CASSFGRSTDTQYF.

This clone showed up just a few times. The gene calls are TRBV20-1 and TRBJ2-3; D remains ambiguous. Trimming took 8 bases from V and 0 from J, leaving 6 bases between them. Germline CDR1 is DFQATT and CDR2 is SNEGSKA (reference sequence). The CDR3 covers 11 residues. CDR3 in DNA: TGCAGTAGTGACAGCACAGATACGCAGTATTTT. It specifies CSSDSTDTQYF.

This chain joins TRBV4-3 and TRBJ2-5, with TRBD1 matching over 11 bases. Germline CDR1 is LGHNA and CDR2 is YSLEER. The CDR3 is made up of 16 amino acids. V trimming: 0 bases; J trimming: 5 bases; junction bases outside the gene matches: 5. The chain's CDR3 is CASSQDADRGLETQYF. The CDR3 DNA is TGCGCCAGCAGCCAAGATGCGGACAGGGGGCTTGAGACCCAGTACTTC.

The J gene is TRBJ1-1, the V gene TRBV28; the match to TRBD1 covers 11 bases. Germline assignment: CDR1 MDHEN and CDR2 SYDVKM. The CDR3 is 14 amino acids. Trimming removed 2 bases from V and 4 bases from J; junction bases left unmatched: 0. The CDR3 nucleotides are TGTGCCAGCAGTTTAGGGACAGGGGGCACTGAAGCTTTCTTT. It is translated as CASSLGTGGTEAFF.

This clone has only a few counts. The chain is built from TRBV5-1 and TRBJ1-3; TRBD1 might be the D (5 bases). The germline V gene encodes CDR1 SGHRS and CDR2 YFSETQ. This CDR3 is built from 17 residues. Trimming removed 5 bases at V and 7 bases at J, with 25 bases between. CDR3 coding DNA: TGCGCCAGCAGTAACAACCTCGGGGGGGAATTTCGCAACACCATATATTTT. It is translated as CASSNNLGGEFRNTIYF.

The chain combines TRBV27 with TRBJ2-1, with D perhaps being TRBD1 or TRBD2 (5 bases each). Germline-derived CDR1 and CDR2 are MNHEY and SMNVEV (reference sequence). This CDR3 has 15 amino acids. Trimming removed 5 bases at V and 5 bases at J, with 16 bases between. The CDR3 protein is CASSIYPGTNNEQFF. The CDR3, as DNA: TGTGCCAGCAGTATCTACCCCGGGACCAACAATGAGCAGTTCTTC.